This entry lists 20 T cell receptor beta chains sequenced from one sample in a study of PD-1 blockade in mismatch repair-deficient tumors. Data came from immunoSEQ multiplex PCR; TCRdb stores just in-frame clones and leaves some out. The repertoire holds roughly 48,000 clones, with 77% as singletons. Specimen: PBMCs, collected before pembrolizumab treatment. The receptors were sampled from an adult with mismatch repair-deficient cancer.

This rearrangement joins TRBV6-5 to TRBJ2-1, with 8 positions matching TRBD2. The CDR3 covers 15 residues. V shed 7 bases, J shed 0 bases, and the junction held 5 bases outside the gene matches. Germline assignment: CDR1 MNHEY and CDR2 SVGAGI. The CDR3 loop is CASIPGGPSYNEQFF. CDR3 DNA sequence: TGTGCCAGCATCCCGGGGGGGCCCTCCTACAATGAGCAGTTCTTC.

The chain links TRBV5-1 to TRBJ2-7; TRBD2 matches 11 bases. Germline trimming cut 1 base from V and 3 bases from J; bases unmatched to any gene: 3. From germline, CDR1 is SGHRS and CDR2 YFSETQ. The length of the CDR3 is 15 residues. The chain's CDR3 is CASSLRLAGGYEQYF. CDR3 in DNA: TGCGCCAGCAGCTTGCGGCTAGCGGGAGGCTACGAGCAGTACTTC.

The chain joins TRBV4-1 to TRBJ2-5; the match to TRBD1 covers 10 bases. Trimming cost V 5 bases and J 4 bases; bases outside gene matches: 7. The CDR3 consists of 15 residues. Germline CDR1 and CDR2: MGHRA and YSYEKL. CDR3: CASSGGTGDGETQYF. DNA of the CDR3: TGCGCCAGCAGCGGAGGGACAGGGGATGGAGAGACCCAGTACTTC.

The chain recombines TRBV12-5 with TRBJ1-2; 7 bases are a match to TRBD1. Germline CDR1 is LGHNT and CDR2 is FRNRAP. The CDR3 runs to 16 residues. After removal of 3 bases from V and 2 bases from J, the junction contained 9 bases not matched to a gene. The CDR3, as DNA: TGTGCTAGTGGTTTCCAGCCCCGGGACAGCAACTATGGCTACACCTTC. Its translation is CASGFQPRDSNYGYTF.

V and J are TRBV29-1 and TRBJ2-1, with 10 bases that match TRBD2. V lost 4 bases to trimming and J lost 4 bases; unmatched junction nucleotides: 1. This CDR3 spans 13 amino acids. Germline V gene sequence: CDR1 SQVTM, CDR2 ANQGSEA. CDR3 residues: CSVVLAGYNEQFF. CDR3 DNA: TGCAGCGTTGTACTAGCGGGATACAATGAGCAGTTCTTC.

This clone has only one observation. This chain connects TRBV7-9 to TRBJ1-4; D remains unclear. Germline V lookup: CDR1 SEHNR, CDR2 FQNEAQ (reference sequence). The CDR3 is 13 residues long. The V end lost 6 bases, the J end lost 6 bases, and 11 bases lay between the germline ends. The CDR3 sequence: CASSPSSDEKLFF. The CDR3 DNA reads as TGTGCCAGCAGTCCCAGTAGTGATGAAAAACTGTTTTTT.

This clone was found once. The V call is TRBV12-5, the J call TRBJ1-1; the match to TRBD1 covers 9 bases. The CDR3 consists of 17 residues. J was trimmed by 3 bases and V by 5 bases; bases with no gene match: 13. CDR1 and CDR2 from the germline V gene are LGHNT and FRNRAP. The CDR3 region has the DNA TGTGCTAGTGGTCATCCCTCTCCTGGGACAGGGCACACTGAAGCTTTCTTT. Translating gives CASGHPSPGTGHTEAFF.

The J gene is TRBJ1-1, the V gene TRBV25-1; tentatively, D is TRBD1 (6 bases). CDR1 MGHDK and CDR2 SYGVNS come from the germline V gene. The CDR3 has 16 residues. V was shortened by 2 bases and J by 1 base, with 14 bases between the two germline ends. The CDR3 DNA reads TGTGCCAGCAGTGAAAGTACAGGGTTGGGGAACACTGAAGCTTTCTTT. It encodes CASSESTGLGNTEAFF.

The chain employs TRBV18 and TRBJ2-6; 7 positions match TRBD1. This CDR3 is built from 16 residues. In germline, CDR1 is KGHSH, CDR2 LQKENI. Trimming at V came to 5 bases and at J to 0 bases, leaving 4 bases not matched to a gene. The DNA of the CDR3 is TGTGCCAGCTCAGCCGGGACAGACTCTGGGGCCAACGTCCTGACTTTC. Protein: CASSAGTDSGANVLTF. Supplemented by reference TRBV18 and TRBJ2-6, the full variable domain reads NAGVMQNPRHLVRRRGQEARLRCSPMKGHSHVYWYRQLPEEGLKFMVYLQKENIIDESGMPKERFSAEFPKEGPSILRIQQVVRGDSAAYFCASSAGTDSGANVLTFGAGSRLTVL.

The gene calls are TRBV5-4 and TRBJ2-5; tentatively, D is TRBD1 (7 bases). This CDR3 has 16 amino acids. The V gene's germline CDR1 is SGHNT and CDR2 YYREEE (reference sequence). V lost 0 bases and J lost 1, with 13 bases in between. The CDR3 nucleotides read TGTGCCAGCAGCTTGGCCCAGGGGGGTATCCAAGAGACCCAGTACTTC. Its translation: CASSLAQGGIQETQYF. Full variable domain (remainder filled in from reference TRBV5-4 and TRBJ2-5): ETGVTQSPTHLIKTRGQQVTLRCSSQSGHNTVSWYQQALGQGPQFIFQYYREEENGRGNFPPRFSGLQFPNYSSELNVNALELDDSALYLCASSLAQGGIQETQYFGPGTRLLVL.

The rearrangement links TRBV4-1 to TRBJ2-7, with a possible D match to TRBD2 (5 bases). This CDR3 contains 13 residues. Germline CDR1 and CDR2: MGHRA and YSYEKL. V lost 6 bases and J lost 2, with 11 bases in between. The CDR3 DNA sequence: TGCGCCAGCAGTATGGACTCAACCTACGAGCAGTACTTC. This sequence encodes CASSMDSTYEQYF.

CDR3: CASSQIPGQGEDTEAFF. The CDR3 nucleotides are TGTGCCAGCAGCCAAATCCCGGGACAGGGGGAGGACACTGAAGCTTTCTTT. The V and J genes are TRBV7-6 and TRBJ1-1; 11 positions match TRBD1. CDR3 length: 17 residues. Trimming cost V 5 bases and J 3 bases; bases outside gene matches: 11. From germline, CDR1 is SGHVS and CDR2 FNYEAQ.

This clone was seen once. The CDR3 bases are TGTGCCAGCAGCTTAGGGGGGTTTGGGACTGAAGCTTTCTTT. Protein sequence: CASSLGGFGTEAFF. The V call is TRBV11-2, the J call TRBJ1-1, with a tentative D call TRBD1 (5 bases). This CDR3 has 14 residues. CDR1 is SGHAT and CDR2 is FQNNGV in the germline V gene. Trimming cost V 1 base and J 5 bases, with 11 bases left between them.

This chain joins TRBV5-1 and TRBJ1-1; D unresolved. Germline V gene sequence: CDR1 SGHRS, CDR2 YFSETQ. The CDR3 extends over 12 amino acids. V lost 4 bases and J 4 bases, leaving 8 bases between the germline ends. The CDR3 bases are TGCGCCAGCAGCCCCGGTAGCACTGAAGCTTTCTTT. Its translation: CASSPGSTEAFF.

The DNA for the CDR3 is TGTGCCAGCAGCCCGCCCCTCAGGGACGAAGCTTTCTTT. This translates into CASSPPLRDEAFF. This chain links TRBV7-8 with TRBJ1-1; possibly TRBD1 for D (5 bases). V lost 5 bases, J lost 8 bases, and 15 bases lay in between. Germline CDR1 is SGHVS and CDR2 is FQNEAQ. This CDR3 has 13 residues.

This sequence joins TRBV25-1 and TRBJ1-5; D is perhaps TRBD1 (6 bases). Trimming left V 6 bases short and J 4 bases short, with 7 bases between. CDR1 and CDR2 from the germline V gene are MGHDK and SYGVNS. There are 12 residues in the CDR3. CDR3 region: CASRGQNQPQHF. Here the CDR3 DNA reads TGTGCCAGCAGAGGACAGAATCAGCCCCAGCATTTT.

The CDR3 spells CASSLDRTEFSNYGYTF. CDR3 in DNA: TGTGCCAGCAGCTTGGACAGGACCGAATTTTCTAACTATGGCTACACCTTC. This chain connects TRBV5-5 to TRBJ1-2, with D possibly TRBD1 on 5 matching bases. Germline V gene sequence: CDR1 SGHKS, CDR2 YYEKEE (reference sequence). The CDR3 runs 17 residues. Deletions cut 0 bases from V and 0 bases from J, with 15 bases between.

The CDR3 protein is CASSPNSGSEETQYF. The CDR3 DNA reads as TGTGCCAGCAGCCCGAACAGCGGGAGTGAAGAGACCCAGTACTTC. The chain recombines TRBV5-4 with TRBJ2-5, with 8 bases identical to TRBD2. The CDR3 spans 15 residues. V dropped 4 bases and J dropped 3; count of bases not matched to a gene: 8. CDR1 is SGHNT, CDR2 YYREEE, per germline (reference sequence).

The sample holds one count of this clone. This chain uses TRBV4-1 with TRBJ1-5, with 7 nucleotides matching TRBD1. V lost 3 bases to trimming and J lost 1 base; unmatched junction nucleotides: 3. The CDR3 extends over 15 amino acids. Germline V CDR1 and CDR2: MGHRA, YSYEKL. The CDR3 nucleotides are TGCGCCAGCAGCCATGGACAGGACAGCAATCAGCCCCAGCATTTT. This gives the protein CASSHGQDSNQPQHF.

V gene TRBV7-6 combines with J gene TRBJ2-2, with D perhaps being TRBD1 or TRBD2 (6 bases each). The CDR3 loop spans 15 amino acids. The germline gives CDR1 SGHVS, CDR2 FNYEAQ. The V and J ends lost 5 bases and 4 bases respectively, with 14 bases between them. This CDR3 reads CASSPLGGATGELFF. CDR3 DNA sequence: TGTGCCAGCAGCCCCCTCGGGGGCGCCACCGGGGAGCTGTTTTTT.